A selection of T cell receptor beta chains follows, all from one sample in a study of blood T cell repertoires in COVID-19. Repertoires were generated with immunoSEQ multiplex PCR, while TCRdb's copy carries only in-frame clones and drops some. This table holds over 300,000 clones, roughly 85% found once. Sequences were obtained from PBMCs or T cells enriched from blood (not recorded which). The source of these receptors is a woman in her twenties or thirties who had recovered from COVID-19. Each CDR3 is given with its conserved first and last residue. D genes are given only for firm matches. Size is omitted from some rows. Given values are once, few, many or a class for expanded clones.

>TRBJ1-2|-|-|TRBV2
CASRVASSQGFYGYTF
>TRBJ2-3|TRBD1|-|TRBV4-1
CASSQEMTSGGDTQYF
>TRBJ2-5|TRBD2|-|TRBV6-2/TRBV6-3
CASSYRGGAYETQYF
>TRBJ2-7|-|-|TRBV4-2
CASSQERQAHYEQYF
>TRBJ2-5|-|-|TRBV29-1
CSAYTEQETQYF
>TRBJ2-7|TRBD2|-|TRBV5-1
CASSGSGGPSSYEQYF
>TRBJ1-2|TRBD1|-|TRBV10-2
CASRAGTGDNGYTF
>TRBJ1-5|-|-|TRBV12-3/TRBV12-4
CASSLRQNQPQHF
>TRBJ2-7|-|once|TRBV2
CASYGQKNYEQYF
>TRBJ1-1|-|-|TRBV6-6
CASTWSPGLSPEAFF
>TRBJ2-7|TRBD1|-|TRBV6-5
CASRPPWGQSHEQYF
>TRBJ2-2|TRBD1|-|TRBV24-1
CATSDRTGGNTGELFF
>TRBJ1-2|TRBD1|-|TRBV9
CASSVGQGGYGYTF
>TRBJ1-1|-|-|TRBV4-1
CASSLRGEAFF
>TRBJ2-1|TRBD1|-|TRBV2
CASRDRVLYEQFF
>TRBJ1-3|-|-|TRBV14
CASSQEVVPRGNTIYF
>TRBJ1-2|-|once|TRBV10-3
CAISDRGRFNGYTF
>TRBJ2-7|TRBD1|once|TRBV7-2
CASSPRPTGTGISYEQYF
>TRBJ1-5|-|-|TRBV3-1/TRBV3-2
CASSQGGRQPQHF
>TRBJ2-4|TRBD2|-|TRBV5-1
CASSLGGTSQNIQYF
>TRBJ1-1|-|once|TRBV30
CAWSPGVRVSTEAFF
>TRBJ1-4|-|-|TRBV15
CATNPGGGRGEKLFF
>TRBJ2-1|-|-|TRBV7-7
CASSLGPGGQQFF
>TRBJ2-3|TRBD2|once|TRBV5-1
CASSLFRGGSTDTQYF
>TRBJ1-2|TRBD1|-|TRBV6-1
CASSEDRLFRNTF
>TRBJ2-5|-|-|TRBV7-2
CASRRRTPETQYF
>TRBJ1-4|-|once|TRBV5-4
CASSIAGNEKLFF
>TRBJ2-1|TRBD1|-|TRBV5-5
CASSRTGGHEQFF
>TRBJ2-5|-|-|TRBV5-5
CASSLQGTETQYF
>TRBJ1-1|-|-|TRBV7-9
CASSLGGLGAFF
>TRBJ1-1|-|-|TRBV30
CAWSQVDTEAFF
>TRBJ1-1|-|-|TRBV7-2
CASSLNWVGTEAFF
>TRBJ1-5|-|-|TRBV3-1/TRBV3-2
CASSQDPAGSQPQHF
>TRBJ2-2|-|-|TRBV6-1
CASSGGGLANTGELFF
>TRBJ1-1|-|-|TRBV9
CASSVSTGPNTEAFF
>TRBJ1-2|-|few|TRBV18
CASSSSGSYTF
>TRBJ1-2|TRBD1|once|TRBV5-1
CASSLSGLAGGYGYTF
>TRBJ1-3|-|-|TRBV7-3
CASSLDGRGTGNTIYF
>TRBJ1-1|-|-|TRBV12-2
CASRLSFGDARNTEAFF
>TRBJ2-3|-|-|TRBV15
CATSDRSTLSTDTQYF
>TRBJ1-3|-|-|TRBV2
CASRSGGASGNTIYF
>TRBJ2-5|TRBD1|-|TRBV5-5
CASSTGTAQETQYF
>TRBJ1-1|-|-|TRBV5-5
CASSLVTANTEAFF
>TRBJ1-5|-|-|TRBV19
CASSIGQGNQPQHF
>TRBJ1-2|-|few|TRBV5-1
CASSWGSGGPNYGYTF
>TRBJ1-2|-|once|TRBV19
CASTGANYGYTF
>TRBJ2-4|-|-|TRBV5-1
CASSVSPSAAKNIQYF
>TRBJ1-2|-|-|TRBV7-2
CASSLSSAGANYGYTF
>TRBJ2-3|-|-|TRBV9
CASRRGLPTDTQYF
>TRBJ1-2|-|-|TRBV12-3/TRBV12-4
CASTGPGGYTF